The rows below give T cell receptor beta chains drawn from one sample of a study of CD8 T cells in Susac syndrome. MiXCR was run by TCRdb on the immunoSEQ multiplex PCR reads, yielding one entry per CDR3 protein. Of nearly 110,000 distinct CDR3 sequences listed, roughly 95% are singletons. The sequencing input was CD8+ T cells from PBMCs. All receptors derive from a human donor with Susac syndrome. The CDR3 runs from the conserved cysteine through the conserved F or W. The D gene is left open where the match is weak. Not every row has a clone size; where given, it reads once, few, many or a size class.

cdr3_length: 13; v_call: TRBV3-1; d_call: -; j_call: TRBJ1-2; clone_size: once; cdr3_aa: CASSSRQAYGYTF; cdr3_nt: TGTGCCAGCAGCTCGCGACAGGCCTATGGCTACACCTTC
cdr3_length: 12; v_call: TRBV11-2; d_call: -; j_call: TRBJ1-2; clone_size: -; cdr3_aa: CASSLGQNGYTF; cdr3_nt: TGTGCCAGCAGCTTAGGACAGAATGGCTACACCTTC
cdr3_length: 14; v_call: TRBV20-1; d_call: TRBD1; j_call: TRBJ2-5; clone_size: -; cdr3_aa: CSARGDRAEETQYF; cdr3_nt: TGCAGTGCTAGAGGAGACAGGGCCGAAGAGACCCAGTACTTC
cdr3_length: 13; v_call: TRBV20-1; d_call: -; j_call: TRBJ2-4; clone_size: -; cdr3_aa: CSARDLGRGSEYF; cdr3_nt: TGCAGTGCTAGAGATCTGGGGAGAGGGTCGGAGTACTTC
cdr3_length: 15; v_call: TRBV29-1; d_call: -; j_call: TRBJ2-5; clone_size: -; cdr3_aa: CSVESGRGWGETQYF; cdr3_nt: TGCAGCGTTGAAAGTGGGCGCGGGTGGGGAGAGACCCAGTACTTC
cdr3_length: 16; v_call: TRBV7-3; d_call: TRBD1; j_call: TRBJ2-2; clone_size: -; cdr3_aa: CASSSTGQGDTGELFF; cdr3_nt: TGTGCCAGCAGCTCGACGGGACAGGGGGACACCGGGGAGCTGTTTTTT
cdr3_length: 15; v_call: TRBV7-9; d_call: -; j_call: TRBJ2-1; clone_size: -; cdr3_aa: CASSTDRISYNEQFF; cdr3_nt: TGTGCCAGCAGCACCGATCGGATCTCCTACAATGAGCAGTTCTTC
cdr3_length: 13; v_call: TRBV20-1; d_call: -; j_call: TRBJ2-5; clone_size: -; cdr3_aa: CSARVENRETQYF; cdr3_nt: TGCAGTGCTAGAGTGGAGAACCGGGAGACCCAGTACTTC
cdr3_length: 18; v_call: TRBV6-5; d_call: TRBD2; j_call: TRBJ2-5; clone_size: -; cdr3_aa: CASSYSTSGGRTQETQYF; cdr3_nt: TGTGCCAGCAGTTACTCGACTAGCGGGGGGCGAACTCAAGAGACCCAGTACTTC
cdr3_length: 16; v_call: TRBV7-8; d_call: TRBD2; j_call: TRBJ2-5; clone_size: -; cdr3_aa: CASSLELAGFGETQYF; cdr3_nt: TGTGCCAGCAGCTTAGAACTAGCGGGGTTCGGGGAGACCCAGTACTTC
cdr3_length: 15; v_call: TRBV5-6; d_call: TRBD1; j_call: TRBJ2-3; clone_size: once; cdr3_aa: CASSADRGTTDTQYF; cdr3_nt: TGTGCCAGCAGCGCCGACAGGGGGACCACAGATACGCAGTATTTT
cdr3_length: 11; v_call: TRBV12-3/TRBV12-4; d_call: -; j_call: TRBJ2-7; clone_size: few; cdr3_aa: CASSFGVEQYF; cdr3_nt: TGTGCCAGCAGTTTTGGAGTGGAGCAGTACTTC
cdr3_length: 13; v_call: TRBV20-1; d_call: -; j_call: TRBJ2-5; clone_size: once; cdr3_aa: CSASTGTTETQYF; cdr3_nt: TGCAGTGCTAGTACTGGGACAACAGAGACCCAGTACTTC
cdr3_length: 15; v_call: TRBV5-1; d_call: -; j_call: TRBJ2-5; clone_size: -; cdr3_aa: CASSFDSDYQETQYF; cdr3_nt: TGCGCCAGCAGCTTTGACAGCGATTATCAAGAGACCCAGTACTTC
cdr3_length: 14; v_call: TRBV5-4; d_call: TRBD1; j_call: TRBJ1-1; clone_size: -; cdr3_aa: CASSLNRGHTEAFF; cdr3_nt: TGTGCCAGCAGCTTGAACAGGGGGCACACTGAAGCTTTCTTT
cdr3_length: 14; v_call: TRBV27; d_call: TRBD1; j_call: TRBJ2-1; clone_size: -; cdr3_aa: CASSVTGVYNEQFF; cdr3_nt: TGTGCCAGCAGTGTGACAGGGGTCTACAATGAGCAGTTCTTC
cdr3_length: 13; v_call: TRBV9; d_call: -; j_call: TRBJ2-3; clone_size: -; cdr3_aa: CASSLSSTDTQYF; cdr3_nt: TGTGCCAGCAGTCTTTCTAGCACAGATACGCAGTATTTT
cdr3_length: 14; v_call: TRBV19; d_call: -; j_call: TRBJ2-7; clone_size: once; cdr3_aa: CASSGTVGAYEQYF; cdr3_nt: TGTGCCAGTAGCGGGACGGTCGGGGCCTACGAGCAGTACTTC
cdr3_length: 12; v_call: TRBV25-1; d_call: -; j_call: TRBJ2-2; clone_size: -; cdr3_aa: CASSVVTGELFF; cdr3_nt: TGTGCCAGCAGTGTTGTTACCGGGGAGCTGTTTTTT
cdr3_length: 15; v_call: TRBV29-1; d_call: TRBD1; j_call: TRBJ2-1; clone_size: -; cdr3_aa: CSVEDYRTGDNEQFF; cdr3_nt: TGCAGCGTTGAAGATTATCGGACAGGGGACAATGAGCAGTTCTTC
cdr3_length: 15; v_call: TRBV5-4; d_call: -; j_call: TRBJ1-4; clone_size: -; cdr3_aa: CASSPTLGIGEKLFF; cdr3_nt: TGTGCCAGCAGCCCCACATTGGGTATAGGCGAAAAACTGTTTTTT
cdr3_length: 15; v_call: TRBV12-5; d_call: TRBD2; j_call: TRBJ2-3; clone_size: -; cdr3_aa: CASGSSGDSTDTQYF; cdr3_nt: TGTGCTAGTGGTTCCAGCGGGGACAGCACAGATACGCAGTATTTT
cdr3_length: 11; v_call: TRBV12-5; d_call: -; j_call: TRBJ2-1; clone_size: -; cdr3_aa: CASGGGAEQFF; cdr3_nt: TGTGCTAGTGGGGGCGGGGCTGAGCAGTTCTTC
cdr3_length: 13; v_call: TRBV27; d_call: -; j_call: TRBJ1-5; clone_size: -; cdr3_aa: CASSSIQHQPQHF; cdr3_nt: TGTGCCAGCAGTAGTATACAACATCAGCCCCAGCATTTT
cdr3_length: 15; v_call: TRBV5-6; d_call: -; j_call: TRBJ2-7; clone_size: once; cdr3_aa: CASTPGAGSGYEQYF; cdr3_nt: TGTGCCAGCACCCCGGGTGCGGGGTCTGGCTACGAGCAGTACTTC
cdr3_length: 13; v_call: TRBV20-1; d_call: -; j_call: TRBJ2-7; clone_size: -; cdr3_aa: CSARDTLSYEQYF; cdr3_nt: TGCAGTGCTAGAGATACCCTTTCCTACGAGCAGTACTTC
cdr3_length: 13; v_call: TRBV4-1; d_call: -; j_call: TRBJ1-6; clone_size: -; cdr3_aa: CASSQEAPPPLHF; cdr3_nt: TGCGCCAGCAGCCAAGAAGCCCCTCCACCCCTCCACTTT
cdr3_length: 12; v_call: TRBV6-6; d_call: -; j_call: TRBJ2-7; clone_size: -; cdr3_aa: CASSQVRGEQYF; cdr3_nt: TGTGCCAGCAGTCAGGTGAGGGGAGAGCAGTACTTC
cdr3_length: 15; v_call: TRBV9; d_call: -; j_call: TRBJ1-4; clone_size: -; cdr3_aa: CASSSGEATNEKLFF; cdr3_nt: TGTGCCAGCAGCTCAGGGGAAGCAACTAATGAAAAACTGTTTTTT
cdr3_length: 17; v_call: TRBV13; d_call: TRBD2; j_call: TRBJ2-1; clone_size: -; cdr3_aa: CASSSPSSGGEHNEQFF; cdr3_nt: TGTGCCAGCAGCTCGCCCTCTAGCGGGGGGGAACACAATGAGCAGTTCTTC
cdr3_length: 16; v_call: TRBV27; d_call: -; j_call: TRBJ1-6; clone_size: -; cdr3_aa: CASSYLQSSYNSPLHF; cdr3_nt: TGTGCCAGCAGTTACCTACAGAGCTCCTATAATTCACCCCTCCACTTT
cdr3_length: 16; v_call: TRBV9; d_call: -; j_call: TRBJ2-7; clone_size: -; cdr3_aa: CASSAHPGVSSYEQYF; cdr3_nt: TGTGCCAGCAGCGCGCACCCGGGGGTAAGCTCCTACGAGCAGTACTTC
cdr3_length: 15; v_call: TRBV16; d_call: TRBD1; j_call: TRBJ2-1; clone_size: -; cdr3_aa: CASSQRTGSYNEQFF; cdr3_nt: TGTGCCAGCAGCCAACGGACAGGGTCTTACAATGAGCAGTTCTTC
cdr3_length: 13; v_call: TRBV6-5; d_call: -; j_call: TRBJ1-2; clone_size: -; cdr3_aa: CASSYHTNYGYTF; cdr3_nt: TGTGCCAGCAGTTACCATACTAACTATGGCTACACCTTC
cdr3_length: 15; v_call: TRBV3-1; d_call: -; j_call: TRBJ2-7; clone_size: -; cdr3_aa: CASSQEEGGPYEQYF; cdr3_nt: TGTGCCAGCAGCCAAGAAGAGGGGGGCCCCTACGAGCAGTACTTC
cdr3_length: 17; v_call: TRBV13; d_call: -; j_call: TRBJ2-2; clone_size: -; cdr3_aa: CASSSPGDGLNTGELFF; cdr3_nt: TGTGCCAGCAGCTCCCCTGGCGATGGTTTGAACACCGGGGAGCTGTTTTTT
cdr3_length: 14; v_call: TRBV9; d_call: -; j_call: TRBJ1-1; clone_size: -; cdr3_aa: CASSVALGNTEAFF; cdr3_nt: TGTGCCAGCAGCGTAGCTTTAGGAAACACTGAAGCTTTCTTT
cdr3_length: 12; v_call: TRBV13; d_call: -; j_call: TRBJ1-1; clone_size: -; cdr3_aa: CASSSRGGEAFF; cdr3_nt: TGTGCCAGCAGCTCTCGAGGGGGAGAAGCTTTCTTT
cdr3_length: 14; v_call: TRBV15; d_call: -; j_call: TRBJ2-7; clone_size: -; cdr3_aa: CATSSRTDSYEQYF; cdr3_nt: TGTGCCACCAGCAGTAGGACAGACTCCTACGAGCAGTACTTC
cdr3_length: 14; v_call: TRBV20-1; d_call: -; j_call: TRBJ2-7; clone_size: -; cdr3_aa: CSALAGDRAYEQYF; cdr3_nt: TGCAGTGCTTTAGCGGGGGACAGGGCTTACGAGCAGTACTTC
cdr3_length: 17; v_call: TRBV20-1; d_call: TRBD2; j_call: TRBJ2-3; clone_size: -; cdr3_aa: CSAPGLAGALSTDTQYF; cdr3_nt: TGCAGTGCTCCAGGACTAGCGGGGGCTCTAAGCACAGATACGCAGTATTTT
cdr3_length: 14; v_call: TRBV7-9; d_call: -; j_call: TRBJ1-2; clone_size: -; cdr3_aa: CASSLNTGKDGYTF; cdr3_nt: TGTGCCAGCAGCTTGAACACAGGGAAAGACGGCTACACCTTC
cdr3_length: 14; v_call: TRBV27; d_call: -; j_call: TRBJ1-5; clone_size: -; cdr3_aa: CASSLNQDRQPQHF; cdr3_nt: TGTGCCAGCAGTTTAAACCAGGATCGCCAGCCCCAGCATTTT
cdr3_length: 13; v_call: TRBV29-1; d_call: -; j_call: TRBJ2-2; clone_size: -; cdr3_aa: CSALTANTGELFF; cdr3_nt: TGCAGCGCCTTGACAGCGAACACCGGGGAGCTGTTTTTT
cdr3_length: 12; v_call: TRBV5-1; d_call: -; j_call: TRBJ1-2; clone_size: -; cdr3_aa: CASSYNRDGYTF; cdr3_nt: TGCGCCAGCAGCTACAACAGGGACGGCTACACCTTC
cdr3_length: 14; v_call: TRBV27; d_call: -; j_call: TRBJ2-1; clone_size: -; cdr3_aa: CASEGGPKRNEQFF; cdr3_nt: TGTGCCAGCGAGGGGGGGCCCAAGAGAAATGAGCAGTTCTTC
cdr3_length: 13; v_call: TRBV27; d_call: -; j_call: TRBJ2-7; clone_size: -; cdr3_aa: CASSFGFSYEQYF; cdr3_nt: TGTGCCAGCAGTTTCGGGTTCTCCTACGAGCAGTACTTC
cdr3_length: 16; v_call: TRBV29-1; d_call: TRBD1; j_call: TRBJ2-5; clone_size: -; cdr3_aa: CSVGGPGTGMKETQYF; cdr3_nt: TGCAGCGTTGGGGGCCCAGGGACAGGCATGAAAGAGACCCAGTACTTC
cdr3_length: 13; v_call: TRBV29-1; d_call: -; j_call: TRBJ1-2; clone_size: -; cdr3_aa: CSVEDLRDSGYTF; cdr3_nt: TGCAGCGTTGAAGATCTACGGGATAGTGGCTACACCTTC
cdr3_length: 15; v_call: TRBV9; d_call: -; j_call: TRBJ2-5; clone_size: once; cdr3_aa: CASSVSRDPQETQYF; cdr3_nt: TGTGCCAGCAGCGTATCCCGGGACCCACAAGAGACCCAGTACTTC
cdr3_length: 14; v_call: TRBV24-1; d_call: -; j_call: TRBJ2-5; clone_size: -; cdr3_aa: CATSDPDGGKTQYF; cdr3_nt: TGTGCCACCAGTGACCCGGACGGCGGAAAGACCCAGTACTTC
cdr3_length: 14; v_call: TRBV2; d_call: -; j_call: TRBJ1-3; clone_size: -; cdr3_aa: CASSDHVSGNTIYF; cdr3_nt: TGTGCCAGCAGTGATCATGTCTCTGGAAACACCATATATTTT